The 27 T cell receptor beta chains listed next were all sequenced from one sample in a study of radiotherapy plus CTLA-4 blockade in lung cancer. This table comes from immunoSEQ multiplex PCR, and its TCRdb copy is limited to in-frame clones, with some not included. Of about 88,000 clones in the sample, approximately 75% were seen once. The material was peripheral blood, obtained from a patient treated with radiotherapy plus ipilimumab. These receptors were taken from a human donor with non-small cell lung cancer that progressed on radiotherapy plus ipilimumab.

The chain is built from TRBV19 and TRBJ1-5; 7 nucleotides match TRBD1. Germline V gene sequence: CDR1 LNHDA, CDR2 SQIVND (reference sequence). The CDR3 covers 15 residues. V lost 2 bases and J lost 5; bases outside the gene matches: 6. DNA of the CDR3: TGTGCCAGTAGTATACAGGCAGGGGGATATCAGCCCCAGCATTTT. It translates to CASSIQAGGYQPQHF.

This chain joins TRBV9 and TRBJ2-1; TRBD2 matches at 16 bases. J was trimmed by 3 bases and V by 0 bases; bases with no gene match: 12. Per the germline V gene, CDR1 is SGDLS and CDR2 is YYNGEE. This CDR3 is 21 amino acids long. CDR3 in amino acids: CASSVEKPGLAGGPNYNEQFF. The CDR3 DNA is TGTGCCAGCAGCGTAGAGAAGCCGGGACTAGCGGGAGGGCCAAACTACAATGAGCAGTTCTTC.

The rearrangement links TRBV6-6 to TRBJ1-5; D gene unclear. Trimming shortened V by 0 bases and J by 7 bases, and 10 bases separated the two germline ends. The CDR3 spans 14 residues. Germline CDR1 reads MNHNY; CDR2 reads SVGAGI (reference sequence). CDR3: CASSYSGVRQPQHF. The CDR3 region has the DNA TGTGCCAGCAGTTACTCCGGGGTGCGCCAGCCCCAGCATTTT.

This rearrangement joins TRBV7-8 to TRBJ2-1; 11 bases line up with TRBD1. The ends lost 0 bases at V and 4 bases at J; junction bases unmatched: 2. The germline V gene has CDR1 SGHVS and CDR2 FQNEAQ. The CDR3 length is 16 residues. The CDR3 region is CASSLAGTGGYNEQFF. Written as DNA, the CDR3 is TGTGCCAGCAGCTTAGCGGGGACAGGGGGGTACAATGAGCAGTTCTTC.

This rearrangement joins TRBV15 to TRBJ2-3; unclear D gene. V gave up 1 base and J gave up 2 bases, with 7 bases separating them. The CDR3 has 14 amino acids. Germline values: CDR1 LNHNV, CDR2 YYDKDF (reference sequence). CDR3 coding DNA: TGTGCCACCAGCAGAGGCGGAGCCACAGATACGCAGTATTTT. Residues: CATSRGGATDTQYF.

V gene TRBV11-3 combines with J gene TRBJ2-7, with 11 nucleotides matching TRBD1. The CDR3 sequence is 15 residues long. Germline-derived CDR1 and CDR2 are SGHNT and YENEEA. After removal of 4 bases from V and 5 bases from J, the junction contained 7 bases not matched to a gene. The CDR3 reads CASSSRTGGIDEQYF. The CDR3 DNA is TGTGCCAGCAGCTCAAGGACAGGGGGCATCGACGAGCAGTACTTC.

V usage is TRBV5-1 and J usage is TRBJ1-2; a weak D match, TRBD1 (5 bases). CDR1 is SGHRS, CDR2 YFSETQ, per germline. The CDR3 has 14 amino acids. V lost 3 bases and J lost 8, with 17 bases in between. The CDR3 is CASSSTASEGGYTF. CDR3 in DNA: TGCGCCAGCAGCTCGACAGCTTCCGAAGGGGGCTACACCTTC.

The chain couples TRBV5-1 to TRBJ1-2, with D perhaps matching TRBD1 (5 bases). Germline V CDR1 and CDR2: SGHRS, YFSETQ. CDR3 length equals 15 residues. Trimming stripped 0 bases from V and 8 bases from J, with 17 bases between. In DNA form, the CDR3 reads TGCGCCAGCAGCTTGGATGGGGCAGCTGGCCGGGGCTACACCTTC. Protein: CASSLDGAAGRGYTF.

The J gene is TRBJ1-3, the V gene TRBV10-2; D might be TRBD1 (6 bases). Trimming stripped 5 bases from V and 1 base from J, with 15 bases between. The germline CDR1 and CDR2 sequences are WSHSY and SAAADI. CDR3 length equals 16 residues. This CDR3 reads CASSRAGVSSGNTIYF. CDR3 in DNA: TGCGCCAGCAGTCGGGCAGGGGTGTCTTCTGGAAACACCATATATTTT.

The chain joins TRBV7-2 to TRBJ2-2; perhaps TRBD2 as D (5 bases). CDR1 is SGHTA, CDR2 FQGNSA, per germline. The length of the CDR3 is 12 residues. The germline V and J ends were trimmed by 5 bases and 7 bases, with 8 bases remaining between them. The DNA of the CDR3 is TGTGCCAGCAGCCTCGGGGACGGGGAGCTGTTTTTT. This codes for CASSLGDGELFF.

The CDR3 nucleotides read TGTGCCAGCAGTTTTCGGGATGGTGGCTACACCTTC. This codes for CASSFRDGGYTF. The V call is TRBV28, the J call TRBJ1-2; unclear D gene. The CDR3 contains 12 residues. V was trimmed by 3 bases and J by 7 bases, leaving 9 bases between them. Germline CDR1 reads MDHEN; CDR2 reads SYDVKM.

This clone was recorded once. This rearrangement joins TRBV15 to TRBJ1-3; D gene uncertain. This CDR3 region has 15 residues. The V gene's germline CDR1 is LNHNV and CDR2 YYDKDF (reference sequence). V lost 0 bases to trimming and J lost 0 bases, with 6 bases between them. The CDR3 is CATSRDLSSGNTIYF. DNA for the CDR3: TGTGCCACCAGCAGAGATCTCAGCTCTGGAAACACCATATATTTT.

This clone has only one observation. The chain joins TRBV19 to TRBJ1-3; maybe TRBD1 (6 bases). Germline V lookup: CDR1 LNHDA, CDR2 SQIVND (reference sequence). The V and J ends lost 5 bases and 0 bases respectively, with 14 bases between them. This CDR3 is 16 amino acids long. Here the CDR3 reads CASSATGSSSGNTIYF. The CDR3 DNA sequence: TGTGCCAGTAGTGCCACAGGGTCGAGCTCTGGAAACACCATATATTTT.

The rearrangement uses TRBV11-1 and TRBJ1-1, with D perhaps TRBD1 (5 bases). Trimming removed 6 bases at V and 2 bases at J, with 10 bases between. The germline V gene encodes CDR1 SGHAT and CDR2 FQDESV (reference sequence). This CDR3 contains 13 residues. The CDR3 DNA reads TGTGCCAGCAGTTTGACAGTTAACACTGAAGCTTTCTTT. Encoded protein: CASSLTVNTEAFF. Full variable domain (rest looked up from reference TRBV11-1 and TRBJ1-1): EAEVAQSPRYKITEKSQAVAFWCDPISGHATLYWYRQILGQGPELLVQFQDESVVDDSQLPKDRFSAERLKGVDSTLKIQPAELGDSAMYLCASSLTVNTEAFFGQGTRLTVV.

The rearrangement joins TRBV5-1 to TRBJ1-1; no clear D. V gave up 4 bases and J gave up 5 bases, with 12 bases separating them. This CDR3 has 13 amino acids. CDR1 SGHRS and CDR2 YFSETQ come from the germline V gene. The CDR3 region has the DNA TGCGCCAGCAGCCTAACGGCGGAGACTGAAGCTTTCTTT. As protein: CASSLTAETEAFF.

This sequence joins TRBV28 and TRBJ2-5; D remains unclear. The end of the DNA aligns better with TRBJ2-7, so the J call may be wrong. CDR1 and CDR2 from the germline V gene are MDHEN and SYDVKM. CDR3 length equals 11 residues. The CDR3 here is CASSFLYEQYF. The DNA of the CDR3 is TGTGCCAGCAGTTTCTTGTACGAGCAGTACTTC.

This chain links TRBV19 with TRBJ1-2, with 7 positions matching TRBD1. The junction had 5 bases not matched to a gene; V was cut back by 1 base and J by 6 bases. CDR3 length: 14 amino acids. The V gene's germline CDR1 is LNHDA and CDR2 SQIVND (reference sequence). CDR3 nucleotides: TGTGCCAGTAGTATAGGTCGACAGGGTGATGGCTACACCTTC. Translated, it gives CASSIGRQGDGYTF.

This chain joins TRBV7-3 and TRBJ1-1; 9 nucleotides align to TRBD1. The CDR3 spans 13 residues. Losses at the gene ends were 5 bases for V and 10 bases for J; bases not matched to a gene: 8. Germline loops: CDR1 SGHTA, CDR2 FQGTGA. The CDR3 spells CASSPQPGQGAFF. The DNA of the CDR3 is TGTGCCAGCAGCCCCCAACCGGGACAGGGAGCTTTCTTT.

This chain joins TRBV30 and TRBJ1-5; 7 bases align to TRBD1. V shed 0 bases, J shed 7 bases, and the junction held 3 bases outside the gene matches. This CDR3 region has 13 residues. Germline V lookup: CDR1 GTSNPN, CDR2 SVGIG (reference sequence). CDR3 in amino acids: CAWSVEGAQPQHF. In DNA form, the CDR3 reads TGTGCCTGGAGTGTAGAGGGGGCCCAGCCCCAGCATTTT.

The CDR3 DNA sequence: TGCGCCAGCAGCTTGGGAGGGAGCACAGATACGCAGTATTTT. Encoded protein: CASSLGGSTDTQYF. The chain carries TRBV5-1 and TRBJ2-3; a weak D match, TRBD2 (5 bases). Trimming removed 0 bases at V and 0 bases at J, with 5 bases between. The CDR3 loop spans 14 amino acids. The germline V gene has CDR1 SGHRS and CDR2 YFSETQ.

The count of this clone is one. V is TRBV6-5 and J is TRBJ1-2; no definite D call. Per the germline V gene, CDR1 is MNHEY and CDR2 is SVGAGI. This CDR3 is built from 12 residues. Trimming took 8 bases from V and 7 from J, leaving 14 bases between them. CDR3 amino acids: CASFSERGGYTF. For the CDR3, the DNA is TGTGCCAGCTTTAGTGAACGGGGTGGCTACACCTTC.

The V and J genes are TRBV9 and TRBJ1-1; D is undetermined. There are 14 residues in the CDR3. V was clipped by 5 bases and J by 0 bases, with 11 bases between them. CDR1 is SGDLS, CDR2 YYNGEE, per germline. Here the CDR3 reads CASSEEGLNTEAFF. The DNA for the CDR3 is TGTGCCAGCAGTGAAGAAGGTTTGAACACTGAAGCTTTCTTT. Filled out from reference TRBV9 and TRBJ1-1, the complete variable domain reads DSGVTQTPKHLITATGQRVTLRCSPRSGDLSVYWYQQSLDQGLQFLIQYYNGEERAKGNILERFSAQQFPDLHSELNLSSLELGDSALYFCASSEEGLNTEAFFGQGTRLTVV.

The chain couples TRBV18 to TRBJ1-1; D is ambiguous. V was clipped by 3 bases and J by 5 bases, with 13 bases between them. This CDR3 has 14 amino acids. Germline V gene sequence: CDR1 KGHSH, CDR2 LQKENI. DNA of the CDR3: TGTGCCAGCTCACCGCTGTCGGAGGAAACTGAAGCTTTCTTT. Translated: CASSPLSEETEAFF.

This clone was counted a few times. The chain has TRBV28 and TRBJ2-7; 8 nucleotides agree with TRBD2. V lost 3 bases and J lost 6; bases outside the gene matches: 1. Per germline, CDR1 MDHEN and CDR2 SYDVKM. The CDR3 extends over 12 amino acids. The CDR3 reads CASSLSGSEQYF. CDR3 in DNA: TGTGCCAGCAGTTTGAGCGGGAGCGAGCAGTACTTC.

The CDR3 region is CASSLTGGLAFF. CDR3 sequence (DNA): TGTGCCAGCAGTCTCACTGGGGGGCTAGCTTTCTTT. The V call is TRBV28, the J call TRBJ1-1; D may be TRBD1 (6 bases). The CDR3 loop spans 12 amino acids. CDR1 is MDHEN and CDR2 is SYDVKM in the germline V gene. Deletions cut 5 bases from V and 10 bases from J, with 14 bases between.

This clone was observed a handful of times. The V and J genes are TRBV27 and TRBJ2-5, with D possibly being TRBD2 (7 bases). V lost 4 bases and J 2 bases, leaving 14 bases between the germline ends. Germline V gene data show CDR1 as MNHEY and CDR2 as SMNVEV (reference sequence). The CDR3 extends over 15 amino acids. CDR3 nucleotides: TGTGCCAGCAGTTCTTTCGGGGGGCTACAAGAGACCCAGTACTTC. It translates to CASSSFGGLQETQYF.

The chain joins TRBV4-3 to TRBJ2-7, with 8 positions matching TRBD2. Germline CDR1 and CDR2: LGHNA and YSLEER. With 1 base clipped from V and 2 bases from J, the junction kept 4 bases outside the gene matches. This CDR3 region has 15 residues. CDR3 in DNA: TGCGCCAGCAGCCAAGGAGCGGGGGAGGCCTACGAGCAGTACTTC. Residues: CASSQGAGEAYEQYF.